The entry below gives a single T cell receptor (beta chain) sequence along with its context. TCRdb used MiXCR to reprocess the 5' RACE reads, holding one entry per CDR3 protein. The sample yields about 57,000 distinct CDR3 sequences, less than 30% seen once. The CDR3 totals 19 residues. Germline values: CDR1 DFQATT, CDR2 SNEGSKA (reference sequence). V lost 0 bases to trimming and J lost 4 bases, with 22 bases between them. The sorted Tregs were CD4+CD25+CD127-/low cells. V and J are TRBV20-1 and TRBJ1-6, with a possible D match to TRBD1 (5 bases). Sequenced sample: tumor-infiltrating Tregs sorted from the breast tumor. The TCR comes from a female donor with breast cancer. The CDR3 region has the DNA TGCAGTGCTAGAGATGGGGCGGGGTGGGACGTGAGATATAATTCACCCCTCCACTTT. Protein sequence: CSARDGAGWDVRYNSPLHF.